The sequence of this T cell receptor (beta chain) was determined in a study of neurological immune-mediated disorders. V was pared by 2 bases and J by 4 bases, with 13 bases between. Germline V gives CDR1 DFQATT, CDR2 SNEGSKA (reference sequence). The CDR3 loop spans 14 amino acids. This clonotype was counted ten times or more. Via MiXCR, TCRdb re-called the 5' RACE reads, giving one row per CDR3 protein. The sample includes about 27,000 distinct CDR3 sequences, around 21% of them seen just once. This TCR was recovered from a woman in her sixties in good health. The chain carries TRBV20-1 and TRBJ2-3; D is ambiguous. Sequencing was carried out using PBMCs. The CDR3 DNA reads TGCAGTGCTAGAAATTCCGGATCTCCAGATACGCAGTATTTT. This gives the protein CSARNSGSPDTQYF.